The rows below give T cell receptor beta chains drawn from one sample of a study of regulatory T cells in long-lasting Graves disease. TCRdb re-called the multiplex PCR reads through MiXCR, storing one row per CDR3 protein. The sample has under 450,000 distinct CDR3 sequences, 23% seen once. The starting material was peripheral blood mononuclear cells (PBMCs), obtained when the disease was refractory, from a patient treated with antithyroid drugs. Receptor source: a female donor with Graves disease. The conserved cysteine and the conserved F or W are not part of the CDR3 here. A D gene is named only where the DNA matches it firmly.

TRBD1 | TRBV10-3 | AISGVGQGSTEAF
TRBD1 | TRBV7-9 | ASSLARTGSNSPLH
TRBD2 | TRBV2 | ASRGLAGEGGNEQF
TRBD1 | TRBV28 | ASSPHRGLNYGYT
NA | TRBV7-3 | ASSPSRRGTQY
NA | TRBV29-1 | SVDRLDGYT
TRBD2 | TRBV10-3 | AISQRTSSYEQY
TRBD1 | TRBV6-2/TRBV6-3 | ASSETGLSYNEQF
NA | TRBV7-2 | ASSITTSIHEQY
NA | TRBV6-1 | ASIGETQY
NA | TRBV5-1 | ASSVGGRQETQY
TRBD2 | TRBV25-1 | ASTTSGRGSEQF
TRBD1 | TRBV16 | ASSRGRGPDYQPQH
NA | TRBV7-3 | ASSLSGTTRETQY
NA | TRBV28 | ASSLPWTRSNQPQH
NA | TRBV2 | ASSDSSTNEKLF
TRBD2 | TRBV10-3 | AICPSGRAHEQY
TRBD2 | TRBV18 | ASSPSLAGTTYEQY
NA | TRBV25-1 | ASNRGSDVNNQPQH
TRBD1 | TRBV19 | ASKGQNDYGYT
NA | TRBV20-1 | SAMSLGGGTEAF
TRBD1 | TRBV20-1 | SARDLDRGAGGYT
TRBD2 | TRBV6-1 | ASRNGLAEHYEQY
NA | TRBV7-2 | ASSRGGGGRPTYEQY
TRBD1 | TRBV27 | ASSDQGGNSPLH
TRBD1 | TRBV5-4 | ASSLGTGRYEQY
TRBD1 | TRBV20-1 | SARRTGGNSPLH
NA | TRBV29-1 | SVDGGNYGYT
NA | TRBV29-1 | SVEDWGGGRDAF
TRBD2 | TRBV9 | ASSERPLGGTGETQY
TRBD2 | TRBV2 | ASSDTGTSGNTGELF
TRBD2 | TRBV27 | ASSMSGRTNTGELF
TRBD1 | TRBV5-1 | ASSLVSGGTGGTYEQY